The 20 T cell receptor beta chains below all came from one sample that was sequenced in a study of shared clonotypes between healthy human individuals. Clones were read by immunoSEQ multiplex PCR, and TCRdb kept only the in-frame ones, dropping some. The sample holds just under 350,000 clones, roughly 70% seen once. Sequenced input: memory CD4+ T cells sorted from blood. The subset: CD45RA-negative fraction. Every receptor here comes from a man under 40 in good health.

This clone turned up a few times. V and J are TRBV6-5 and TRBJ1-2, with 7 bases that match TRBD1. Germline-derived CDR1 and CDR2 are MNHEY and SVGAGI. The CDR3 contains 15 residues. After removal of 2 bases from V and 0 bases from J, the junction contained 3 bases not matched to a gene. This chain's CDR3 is CASSYNQGANYGYTF. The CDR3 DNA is TGTGCCAGCAGTTACAATCAGGGGGCTAACTATGGCTACACCTTC.

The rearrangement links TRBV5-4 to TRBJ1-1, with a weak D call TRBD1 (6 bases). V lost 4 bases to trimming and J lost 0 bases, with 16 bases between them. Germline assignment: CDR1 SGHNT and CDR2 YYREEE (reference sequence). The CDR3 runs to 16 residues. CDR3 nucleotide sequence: TGTGCCAGCAGCCCGCGGACAGCTACTATGAACACTGAAGCTTTCTTT. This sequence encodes CASSPRTATMNTEAFF.

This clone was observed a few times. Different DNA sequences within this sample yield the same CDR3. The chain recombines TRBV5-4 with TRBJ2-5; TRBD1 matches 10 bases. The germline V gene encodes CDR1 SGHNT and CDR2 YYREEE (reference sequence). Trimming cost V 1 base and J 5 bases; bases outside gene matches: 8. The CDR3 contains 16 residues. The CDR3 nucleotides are TGTGCCAGCAGCTTGAAGACAGGGGGCGCCGGGGAGACCCAGTACTTC. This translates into CASSLKTGGAGETQYF. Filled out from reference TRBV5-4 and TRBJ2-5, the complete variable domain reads ETGVTQSPTHLIKTRGQQVTLRCSSQSGHNTVSWYQQALGQGPQFIFQYYREEENGRGNFPPRFSGLQFPNYSSELNVNALELDDSALYLCASSLKTGGAGETQYFGPGTRLLVL.

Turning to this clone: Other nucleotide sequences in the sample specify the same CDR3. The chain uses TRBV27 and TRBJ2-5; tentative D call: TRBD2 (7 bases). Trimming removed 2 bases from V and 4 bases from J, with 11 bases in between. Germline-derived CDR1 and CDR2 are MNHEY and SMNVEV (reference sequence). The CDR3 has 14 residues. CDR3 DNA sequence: TGTGCCAGCAGTTTAAGGGGGGGCCGAGAGACCCAGTACTTC. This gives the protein CASSLRGGRETQYF.

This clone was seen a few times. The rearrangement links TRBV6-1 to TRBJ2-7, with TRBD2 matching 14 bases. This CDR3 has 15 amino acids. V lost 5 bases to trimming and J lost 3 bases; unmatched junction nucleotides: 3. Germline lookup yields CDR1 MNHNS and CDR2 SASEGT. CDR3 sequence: CASSQGLAGDYEQYF. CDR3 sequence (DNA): TGTGCCAGCAGTCAGGGACTAGCGGGAGACTACGAGCAGTACTTC.

The DNA for the CDR3 is TGTGCCAGCAGCTTGAACAGGGGCAACACAGATACGCAGTATTTT. This translates into CASSLNRGNTDTQYF. The genes are TRBV11-2 and TRBJ2-3, with 7 bases aligning to TRBD1. Germline V gives CDR1 SGHAT, CDR2 FQNNGV. V trimming: 3 bases; J trimming: 2 bases; junction bases outside the gene matches: 5. The CDR3 covers 15 residues.

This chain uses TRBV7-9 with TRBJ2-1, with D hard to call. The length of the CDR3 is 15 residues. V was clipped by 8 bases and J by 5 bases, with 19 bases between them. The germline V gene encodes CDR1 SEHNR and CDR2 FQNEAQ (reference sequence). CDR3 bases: TGTGCCAGCGCGGTTGGATCTTCGGGCGACAATGAGCAGTTCTTC. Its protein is CASAVGSSGDNEQFF.

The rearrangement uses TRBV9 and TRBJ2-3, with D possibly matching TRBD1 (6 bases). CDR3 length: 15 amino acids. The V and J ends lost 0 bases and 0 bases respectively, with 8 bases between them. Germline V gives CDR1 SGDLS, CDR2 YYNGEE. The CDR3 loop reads CASSVEQGSTDTQYF. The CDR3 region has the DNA TGTGCCAGCAGCGTAGAACAGGGAAGCACAGATACGCAGTATTTT.

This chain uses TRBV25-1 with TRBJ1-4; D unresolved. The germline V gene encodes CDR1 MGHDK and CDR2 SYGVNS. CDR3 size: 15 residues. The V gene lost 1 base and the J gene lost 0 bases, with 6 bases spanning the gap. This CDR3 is CASSELGATNEKLFF. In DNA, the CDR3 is TGTGCCAGCAGTGAATTGGGAGCAACTAATGAAAAACTGTTTTTT.

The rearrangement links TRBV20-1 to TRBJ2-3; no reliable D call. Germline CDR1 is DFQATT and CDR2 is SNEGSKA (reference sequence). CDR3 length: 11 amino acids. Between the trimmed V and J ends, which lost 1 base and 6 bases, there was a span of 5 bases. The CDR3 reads CSARVGDTQYF. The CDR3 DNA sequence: TGCAGTGCTAGAGTGGGGGATACGCAGTATTTT.

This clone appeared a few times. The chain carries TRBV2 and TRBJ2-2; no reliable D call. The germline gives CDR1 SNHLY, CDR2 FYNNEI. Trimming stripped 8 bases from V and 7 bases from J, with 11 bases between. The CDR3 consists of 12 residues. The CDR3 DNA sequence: TGTGCCAGCGGTGGAGATGGCGGGGAGCTGTTTTTT. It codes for CASGGDGGELFF.

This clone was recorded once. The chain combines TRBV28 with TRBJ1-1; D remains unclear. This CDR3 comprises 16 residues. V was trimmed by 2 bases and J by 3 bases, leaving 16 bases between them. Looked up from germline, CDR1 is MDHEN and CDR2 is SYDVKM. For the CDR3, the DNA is TGTGCCAGCAGTTTAGAGGAGCGGCGGTTGGACACTGAAGCTTTCTTT. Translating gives CASSLEERRLDTEAFF.

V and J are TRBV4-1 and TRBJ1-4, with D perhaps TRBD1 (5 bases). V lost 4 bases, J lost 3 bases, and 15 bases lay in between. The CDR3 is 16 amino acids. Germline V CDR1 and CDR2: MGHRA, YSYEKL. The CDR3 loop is CASSPYRGAPNEKLFF. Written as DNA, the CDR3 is TGCGCCAGCAGCCCATACCGTGGGGCACCTAATGAAAAACTGTTTTTT.

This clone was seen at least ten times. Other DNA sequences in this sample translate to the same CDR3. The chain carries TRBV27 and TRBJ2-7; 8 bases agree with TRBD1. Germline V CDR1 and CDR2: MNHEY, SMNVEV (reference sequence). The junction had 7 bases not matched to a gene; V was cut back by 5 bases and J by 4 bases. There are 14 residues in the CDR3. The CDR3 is CASSPGQGLYEQYF. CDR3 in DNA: TGTGCCAGCAGTCCAGGACAGGGTTTGTACGAGCAGTACTTC.

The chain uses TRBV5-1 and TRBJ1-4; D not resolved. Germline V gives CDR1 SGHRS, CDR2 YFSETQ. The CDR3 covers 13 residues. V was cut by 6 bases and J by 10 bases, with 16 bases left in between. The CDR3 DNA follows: TGCGCCAGCACGACCCCCGGCTTGGGAAAACTGTTTTTT. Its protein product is CASTTPGLGKLFF.

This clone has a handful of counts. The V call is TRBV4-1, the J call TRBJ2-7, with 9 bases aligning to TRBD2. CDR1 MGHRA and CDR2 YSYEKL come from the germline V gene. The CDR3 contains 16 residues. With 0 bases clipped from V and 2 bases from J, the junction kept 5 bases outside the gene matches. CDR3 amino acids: CASSQEGSSGAYEQYF. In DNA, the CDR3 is TGCGCCAGCAGCCAAGAAGGGTCTAGCGGGGCCTACGAGCAGTACTTC.

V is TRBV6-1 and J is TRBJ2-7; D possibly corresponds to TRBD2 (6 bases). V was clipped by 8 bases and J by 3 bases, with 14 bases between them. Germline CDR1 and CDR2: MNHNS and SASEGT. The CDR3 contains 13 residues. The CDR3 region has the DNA TGTGCCAGCGTGACTAGATTCGGCTACGAGCAGTACTTC. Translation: CASVTRFGYEQYF.

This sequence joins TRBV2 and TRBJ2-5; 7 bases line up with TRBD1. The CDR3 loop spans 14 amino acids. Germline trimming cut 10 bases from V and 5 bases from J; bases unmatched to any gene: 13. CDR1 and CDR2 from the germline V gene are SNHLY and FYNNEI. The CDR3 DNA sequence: TGTGCCACTCAACCGGACAGGTCTGGGGAGACCCAGTACTTC. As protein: CATQPDRSGETQYF.

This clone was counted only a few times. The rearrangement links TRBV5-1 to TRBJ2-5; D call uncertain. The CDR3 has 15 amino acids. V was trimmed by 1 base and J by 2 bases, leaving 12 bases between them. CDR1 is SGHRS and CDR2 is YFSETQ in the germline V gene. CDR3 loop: CASSLRATPQETQYF. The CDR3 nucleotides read TGCGCCAGCAGCTTGAGGGCGACCCCACAAGAGACCCAGTACTTC.

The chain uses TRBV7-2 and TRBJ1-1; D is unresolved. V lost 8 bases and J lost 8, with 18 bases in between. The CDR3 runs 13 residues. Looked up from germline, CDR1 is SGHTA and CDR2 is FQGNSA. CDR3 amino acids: CASAGGRIAEAFF. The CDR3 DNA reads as TGTGCCAGCGCAGGCGGACGGATCGCAGAAGCTTTCTTT. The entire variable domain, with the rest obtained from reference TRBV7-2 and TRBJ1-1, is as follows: GAGVSQSPSNKVTEKGKDVELRCDPISGHTALYWYRQSLGQGLEFLIYFQGNSAPDKSGLPSDRFSAERTGGSVSTLTIQRTQQEDSAVYLCASAGGRIAEAFFGQGTRLTVV.